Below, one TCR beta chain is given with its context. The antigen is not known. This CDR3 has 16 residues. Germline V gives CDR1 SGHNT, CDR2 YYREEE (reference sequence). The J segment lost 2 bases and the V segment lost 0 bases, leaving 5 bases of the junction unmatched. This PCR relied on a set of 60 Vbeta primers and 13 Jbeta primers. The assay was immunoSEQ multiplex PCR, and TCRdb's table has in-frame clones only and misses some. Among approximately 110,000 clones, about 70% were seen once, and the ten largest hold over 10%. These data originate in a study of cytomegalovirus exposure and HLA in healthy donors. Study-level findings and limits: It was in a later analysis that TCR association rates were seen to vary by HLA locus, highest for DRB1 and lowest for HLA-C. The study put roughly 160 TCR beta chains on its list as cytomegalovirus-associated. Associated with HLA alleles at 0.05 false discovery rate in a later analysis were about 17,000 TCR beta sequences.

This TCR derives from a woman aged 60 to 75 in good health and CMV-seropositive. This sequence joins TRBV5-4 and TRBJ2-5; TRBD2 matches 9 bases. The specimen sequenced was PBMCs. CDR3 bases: TGTGCCAGCAGCTTGGCAAGCGGGAGGACACAAGAGACCCAGTACTTC. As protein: CASSLASGRTQETQYF.